The clone carrying this TCR beta chain was seen a handful of times. Its antigen is not known. In germline, CDR1 is SGHAT, CDR2 FQNNGV. V was pared by 3 bases and J by 4 bases, with 7 bases between. The CDR3 is 12 amino acids. The data are from a study of cytomegalovirus exposure and HLA in healthy donors. At the level of the study: The early release's HLA-typed donors yielded tens of millions of unique TCRs. Whole-study findings and limits: A later analysis linked a missense variant in DCLRE1C to the trimming of TCR beta V and J genes. Reported performance of the classifier showed diagnosis of cytomegalovirus status with high specificity and sensitivity.

The PCR employed 60 Vbeta primers together with 13 Jbeta primers. Sequencing was performed with immunoSEQ multiplex PCR; in TCRdb, only in-frame clones are kept and a portion is missing. The table has about 140,000 clones, roughly 73% seen once. The chain links TRBV11-2 to TRBJ2-7, with D possibly being TRBD1 (5 bases). The sequence was collected from a human donor in good health. The sequenced sample was PBMCs. The CDR3 DNA sequence: TGTGCCAGCAGCTTCACAGGTTACGAGCAGTACTTC. This encodes CASSFTGYEQYF.